This TCR beta chain was captured by sequencing in a study of beta chain features in type 1 diabetes. This clone was seen a handful of times. Its antigen is as yet unknown. cDNA synthesis used the whole RNA isolate, giving expressed TCRB sequences. Clones were read by immunoSEQ multiplex PCR, and TCRdb kept only the in-frame ones, dropping some. The sample holds around 100,000 clones; about 26% are singletons and the top ten take 0.5% to 0.55%. Study-level results: Moderate but significant shortening of TCRB CDR3s was recorded in all four CD4+ subsets from Type 1 diabetes patients. Type 1 diabetes patients had fewer VDJ junction insertions and more deletions.

Germline V gives CDR1 SGHRS, CDR2 YFSETQ. J was trimmed by 3 bases and V by 4 bases; bases with no gene match: 7. The CDR3 length is 16 residues. Populations obtained by sorting all exceeded 95% purity. This clonotype was sampled from a woman between 18 and 29 years old with type 1 diabetes. Sequences were obtained from central memory CD4+ T cells from blood. V usage is TRBV5-1 and J usage is TRBJ2-7; 13 nucleotides align to TRBD2. CDR3 sequence: CASSLTGLAGNYEQYF. Written as DNA, the CDR3 is TGCGCCAGCAGCCTAACGGGACTAGCGGGGAACTACGAGCAGTACTTC.